Given below is one TCR beta chain in context. Its antigen is undetermined. These data are taken from a study of shared clonotypes between healthy human individuals. Study-wide results and limits: Rarefaction showed that sequencing of sorted subsets was incomplete (despite large depth). Some naive CD4 clonotypes, roughly 5%, turned up in common across several donors.

Only Caucasian adults living in Nashville, Tennessee served as donors. This CDR3 is built from 12 residues. The germline V gene has CDR1 SGHVS and CDR2 FQNEAQ. V was clipped by 5 bases and J by 5 bases, with 8 bases between them. Over several immunoSEQ plates, each subset's genomic DNA was distributed in even portions. Using immunoSEQ multiplex PCR, the repertoire was profiled, and TCRdb retains in-frame clones only, with some absent. The table has over a million clones, 98% seen once. This chain connects TRBV7-8 to TRBJ2-3, with no clear D. This sequence was found in a man aged 25 to 45 in good health. The sample taken for sequencing was naive CD4+ T cells sorted from blood. As to subset: CD45RA+ positively selected. In DNA, the CDR3 is TGTGCCAGCAGCAGTGAGAAAGATACGCAGTATTTT. Its protein product is CASSSEKDTQYF.